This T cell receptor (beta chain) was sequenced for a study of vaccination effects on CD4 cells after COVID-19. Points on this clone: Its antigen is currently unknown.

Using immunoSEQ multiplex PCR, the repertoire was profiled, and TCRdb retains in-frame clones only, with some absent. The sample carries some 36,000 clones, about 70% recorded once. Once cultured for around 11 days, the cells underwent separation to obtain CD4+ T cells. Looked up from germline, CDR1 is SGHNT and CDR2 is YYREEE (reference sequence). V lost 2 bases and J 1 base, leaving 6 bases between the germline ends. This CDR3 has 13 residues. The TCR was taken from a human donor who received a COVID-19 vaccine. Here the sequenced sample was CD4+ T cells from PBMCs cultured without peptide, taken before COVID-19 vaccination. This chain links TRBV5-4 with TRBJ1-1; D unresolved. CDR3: CASSFAENTEAFF. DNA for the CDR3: TGTGCCAGCAGCTTCGCAGAGAACACTGAAGCTTTCTTT.